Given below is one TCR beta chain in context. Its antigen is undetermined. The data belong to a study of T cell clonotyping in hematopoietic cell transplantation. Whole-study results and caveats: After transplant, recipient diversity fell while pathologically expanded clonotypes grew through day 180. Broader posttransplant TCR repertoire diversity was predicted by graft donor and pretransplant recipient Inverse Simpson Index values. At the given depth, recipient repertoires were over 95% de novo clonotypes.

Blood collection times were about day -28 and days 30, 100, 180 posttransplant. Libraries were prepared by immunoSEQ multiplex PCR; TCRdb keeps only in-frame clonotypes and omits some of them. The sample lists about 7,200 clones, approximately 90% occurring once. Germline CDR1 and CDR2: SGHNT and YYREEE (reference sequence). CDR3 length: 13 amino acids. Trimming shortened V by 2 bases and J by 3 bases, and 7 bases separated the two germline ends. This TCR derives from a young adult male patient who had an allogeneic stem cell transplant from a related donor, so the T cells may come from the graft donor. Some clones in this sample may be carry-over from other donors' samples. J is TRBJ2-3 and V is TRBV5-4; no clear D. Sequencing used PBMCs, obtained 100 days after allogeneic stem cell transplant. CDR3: CASSFVGTDTQYF. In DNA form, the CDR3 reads TGTGCCAGCAGCTTCGTCGGGACAGATACGCAGTATTTT.